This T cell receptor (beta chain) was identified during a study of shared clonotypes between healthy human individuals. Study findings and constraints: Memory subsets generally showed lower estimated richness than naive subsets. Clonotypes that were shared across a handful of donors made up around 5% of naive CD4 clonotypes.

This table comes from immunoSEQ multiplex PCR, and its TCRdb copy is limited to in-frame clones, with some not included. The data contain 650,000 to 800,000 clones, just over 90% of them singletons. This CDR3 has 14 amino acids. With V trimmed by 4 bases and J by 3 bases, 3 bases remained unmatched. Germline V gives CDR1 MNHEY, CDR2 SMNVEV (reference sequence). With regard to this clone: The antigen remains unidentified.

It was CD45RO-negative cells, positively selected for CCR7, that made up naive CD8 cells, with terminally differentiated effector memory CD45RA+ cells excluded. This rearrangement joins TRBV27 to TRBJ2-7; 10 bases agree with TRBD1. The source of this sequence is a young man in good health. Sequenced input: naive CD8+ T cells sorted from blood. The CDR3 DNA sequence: TGTGCCAGCAGTTCGACAGGGGGCCTCTACGAGCAGTACTTC. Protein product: CASSSTGGLYEQYF.